Following are 15 T cell receptor beta chains from one sample sequenced in a study of T cell repertoires in cytomegalovirus infection. No antigens are known for them. TCRdb reprocessed the reads with MiXCR, giving one entry per CDR3 protein. This table holds 900,000 to 950,000 distinct CDR3 sequences, roughly 30% found once. Sequencing used cultured CD8+ T cells from PBMCs, obtained from culture after CMV antigen stimulation. All receptors derive from a human donor in good health (CMV status not recorded). Some clones in this sample may be carry-over from other donors' samples.

The rearrangement uses TRBV12-3 or TRBV12-4 and TRBJ1-6; 9 nucleotides align to TRBD1. The CDR3 length is 14 residues. The V and J ends lost 7 bases and 9 bases, in that order; junction bases with no gene match: 7. DNA of the CDR3: TGTGCCAGCAATCCACAGGGGGCGGCTTCACCCCTCCACTTT. The encoded protein is CASNPQGAASPLHF.

The chain joins TRBV4-2 to TRBJ1-5; 9 nucleotides align to TRBD1. The length of the CDR3 is 16 residues. J gave up 1 base and V 5 bases, and 6 bases lay outside the gene matches. Germline V CDR1 and CDR2: LGHNA, YNFKEQ. DNA for the CDR3: TGTGCCAGCAGCATTACAGGGGGCTCAAGCAATCAGCCCCAGCATTTT. Translation: CASSITGGSSNQPQHF.

The rearrangement uses TRBV4-1 and TRBJ1-1; D unresolved. The V gene's germline CDR1 is MGHRA and CDR2 YSYEKL. The CDR3 runs to 15 residues. Trimming took 0 bases from V and 1 from J, leaving 9 bases between them. Here the CDR3 reads CASSQEWRENTEAFF. For the CDR3, the DNA is TGCGCCAGCAGCCAAGAATGGAGAGAGAACACTGAAGCTTTCTTT.

This rearrangement joins TRBV19 to TRBJ2-1, with 9 bases identical to TRBD2. Germline-derived CDR1 and CDR2 are LNHDA and SQIVND (reference sequence). V was pared by 4 bases and J by 7 bases, with 8 bases of the junction left unmatched. CDR3 length: 15 residues. Here the CDR3 DNA reads TGTGCCAGTAGTACTACCGGACTAGCGTGGAATGAGCAGTTCTTC. Translation: CASSTTGLAWNEQFF.

This clonotype was picked up a small number of times. The chain links TRBV6-2 or TRBV6-3 to TRBJ1-5; D is undetermined. Germline CDR1 MNHEY, CDR2 SVGEGT. V was clipped by 7 bases and J by 1 base, with 20 bases between them. The CDR3 contains 17 residues. The CDR3 sequence is CASNQPGTSRSNQPQHF. Here the CDR3 DNA reads TGTGCCAGCAACCAGCCGGGAACGTCGAGGAGCAATCAGCCCCAGCATTTT.

About this clonotype: Given the absence of the conserved phenylalanine or tryptophan at the CDR3 end, a read error is likely. The CDR3 sequence: CASSGGRAMNTEAFS. The CDR3 DNA is TGTGCCAGCAGCGGTGGCAGGGCGATGAACACTGAAGCTTTCTCT. The genes are TRBV12-3 or TRBV12-4 and TRBJ1-1, with a weak D call TRBD1 (5 bases). CDR3 size: 15 residues. The V end lost 6 bases, the J end lost 0 bases, and 14 bases lay between the germline ends.

This clonotype showed up just once. A much larger clone lies a single base off, so this may be a read error. The rearrangement links TRBV6-2 or TRBV6-3 to TRBJ2-1; D might be TRBD2 (9 bases). CDR1 is MNHEY and CDR2 is SVGEGT in the germline V gene. This CDR3 has 16 residues. This CDR3 is CASRGLAGGSYDEQFF. The CDR3 DNA follows: TGTGCCAGCAGGGGACTAGCAGGGGGCTCCTACGATGAGCAGTTCTTC.

The genes are TRBV4-1 and TRBJ1-2; 7 bases agree with TRBD1. The J segment lost 8 bases and the V segment lost 3 bases, leaving 15 bases of the junction unmatched. The CDR3 has 16 amino acids. The germline V gene encodes CDR1 MGHRA and CDR2 YSYEKL. The CDR3 nucleotides are TGCGCCAGCAGCCATGACGAGAGGGGGCCCGACGGCGGCTACACCTTC. The encoded protein is CASSHDERGPDGGYTF.

This clonotype came up a few times. The J gene is TRBJ2-1, the V gene TRBV4-1, with 8 nucleotides matching TRBD2. The germline V gene has CDR1 MGHRA and CDR2 YSYEKL. The junction had 3 bases not matched to a gene; V was cut back by 0 bases and J by 5 bases. The CDR3 is made up of 15 amino acids. This CDR3 reads CASSQDSGEDNEQFF. In nucleotides, the CDR3 is TGCGCCAGCAGCCAAGATAGCGGGGAGGACAATGAGCAGTTCTTC.

This clonotype was seen repeatedly, ten times or more. The chain couples TRBV7-6 to TRBJ1-4; TRBD1 matches at 8 bases. V shed 5 bases and J 8 bases; nucleotides not matched to a gene: 4. In germline, CDR1 is SGHVS, CDR2 FNYEAQ. The CDR3 runs 13 residues. This CDR3 is CASSAGTGEKLFF. CDR3 nucleotides: TGTGCCAGCAGCGCCGGGACAGGCGAAAAACTGTTTTTT.

V usage is TRBV19 and J usage is TRBJ2-1; perhaps TRBD1 as D (6 bases). Germline V gene sequence: CDR1 LNHDA, CDR2 SQIVND (reference sequence). The CDR3 loop spans 15 amino acids. V shed 4 bases and J shed 8 bases, with 18 bases lying between them. CDR3 bases: TGTGCCAGTAGTAGTGGGTCTCAGGGGAGATATGAGCAGTTCTTC. Translation gives CASSSGSQGRYEQFF.

This clonotype was observed a few times. The rearrangement links TRBV20-1 to TRBJ2-7, with 7 bases aligning to TRBD1. This CDR3 is built from 16 residues. Looked up from germline, CDR1 is DFQATT and CDR2 is SNEGSKA (reference sequence). Losses at the gene ends were 0 bases for V and 0 bases for J; bases not matched to a gene: 8. DNA for the CDR3: TGCAGTGCTAGAGATTCCGAGACAGGGATCTCCTACGAGCAGTACTTC. This translates into CSARDSETGISYEQYF.

This clonotype was seen at least ten times. This chain joins TRBV7-2 and TRBJ2-7; 7 bases line up with TRBD1. With 5 bases clipped from V and 6 bases from J, the junction kept 4 bases outside the gene matches. This CDR3 region has 12 residues. In germline, CDR1 is SGHTA, CDR2 FQGNSA. The CDR3 sequence is CASSATGREQYV. The CDR3 nucleotides are TGTGCCAGCAGCGCGACAGGGCGCGAGCAGTACGTC.

The chain combines TRBV19 with TRBJ2-1; 9 nucleotides align to TRBD2. The CDR3 has 13 residues. The J segment lost 9 bases and the V segment lost 3 bases, leaving 3 bases of the junction unmatched. Germline V gene data show CDR1 as LNHDA and CDR2 as SQIVND (reference sequence). The CDR3 protein is CASSMLAGSEQFF. The CDR3 DNA is TGTGCCAGTAGTATGCTAGCGGGGAGTGAGCAGTTCTTC.

The chain employs TRBV24-1 and TRBJ1-1; possible D gene TRBD1, 5 bases. The V end lost 7 bases, the J end lost 6 bases, and 11 bases lay between the germline ends. In germline, CDR1 is KGHDR, CDR2 SFDVKD. The CDR3 contains 12 residues. The CDR3 nucleotides read TGTGCCACCAGCGAAGGGACGGCTGAAGCTTTCTTT. Protein: CATSEGTAEAFF.